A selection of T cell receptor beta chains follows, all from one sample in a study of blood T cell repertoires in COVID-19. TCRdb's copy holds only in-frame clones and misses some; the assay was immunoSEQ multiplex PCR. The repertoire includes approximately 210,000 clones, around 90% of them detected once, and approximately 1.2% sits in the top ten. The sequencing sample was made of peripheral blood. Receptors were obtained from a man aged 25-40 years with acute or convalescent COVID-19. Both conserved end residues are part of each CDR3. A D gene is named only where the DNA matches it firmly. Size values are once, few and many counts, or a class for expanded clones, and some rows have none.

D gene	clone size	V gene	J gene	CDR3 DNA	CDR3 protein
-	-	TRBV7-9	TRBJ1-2	TGTGCCAGCAGCCCCGAGGTCTATGGCTACACCTTC	CASSPEVYGYTF
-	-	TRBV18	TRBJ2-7	TGTGCCAGCTCACCGGCCGCGGGCAGGGGCGAGCAGTACTTC	CASSPAAGRGEQYF
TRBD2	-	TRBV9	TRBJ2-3	TGTGCCAGCATGGGACTAGCGGGGGGGCGAACAGATACGCAGTATTTT	CASMGLAGGRTDTQYF
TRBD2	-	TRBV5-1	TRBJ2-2	TGCGCCAGCAGCTTACCTGGACTAGAGGGCGGGGAGCTGTTTTTT	CASSLPGLEGGELFF
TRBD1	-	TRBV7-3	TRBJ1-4	TGTGCCAGCAGCTTTGGTCGGCAGGTTTCGGGGGACAGACCTAATGAAAAACTGTTTTTT	CASSFGRQVSGDRPNEKLFF
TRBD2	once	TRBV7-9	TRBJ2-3	TGTGCCAGCAGCGGCGGGACTAGCGGGAGGTTCAGTGCTACGCAGTATTTT	CASSGGTSGRFSATQYF
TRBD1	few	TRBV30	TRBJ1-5	TGTGCCTGGGGGGACAGGGAGAATCAGCCCCAGCATTTT	CAWGDRENQPQHF
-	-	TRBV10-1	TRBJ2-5	TGCGCCAGCAGTGCGACAGAGCAAGAGACCCAGTACTTC	CASSATEQETQYF
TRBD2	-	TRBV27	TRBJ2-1	TGTGCCAGCAGTTCCCCGCGGGAGGGCTACAATGAGCAGTTCTTC	CASSSPREGYNEQFF
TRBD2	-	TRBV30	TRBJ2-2	TGTGCCTGGAGTACAACAGGCGGGAGCACCGGGGAGCTGTTTTTT	CAWSTTGGSTGELFF
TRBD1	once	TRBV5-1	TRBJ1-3	TGCGCCAGCAGCCCGAGACAGGGTACCCTTGGCGGAAGCACCATATATTTT	CASSPRQGTLGGSTIYF
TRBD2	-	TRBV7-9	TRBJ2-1	TGTGCCAGCAGTTCCGGGACTAGCGGCTATGAGCAGTTCTTC	CASSSGTSGYEQFF
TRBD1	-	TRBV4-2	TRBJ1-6	TGTGCCAGCAGCCAAGTGGACAGGGGTAATTCACCCCTCCACTTT	CASSQVDRGNSPLHF
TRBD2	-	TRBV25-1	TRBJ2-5	TGTGCCAGCAGGACAACTAGCGGGGACCAAGAGACCCAGTACTTC	CASRTTSGDQETQYF
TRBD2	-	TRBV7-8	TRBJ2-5	TGTGCCAGCAGTCCCGGGGGAGGGAGGCGGTCGCAAGAGACCCAGTACTTC	CASSPGGGRRSQETQYF
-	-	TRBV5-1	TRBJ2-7	TGCGCCAGCAGCTTGAGGGGGGGTCAATCCTACGAGCAGTACTTC	CASSLRGGQSYEQYF
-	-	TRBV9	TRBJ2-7	TGTGCCAGCAGCGTAGCTGGGGCCTCCTACGAGCAGTACTTC	CASSVAGASYEQYF
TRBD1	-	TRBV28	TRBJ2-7	TGTGCCAGCAGTTTAAGTCGGGACAGGGGTAGATACGAGCAGTACTTC	CASSLSRDRGRYEQYF
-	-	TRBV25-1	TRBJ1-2	TGTGCCAGCAGTGCGGCAGGGAACCTCTATGGCTACACCTTC	CASSAAGNLYGYTF
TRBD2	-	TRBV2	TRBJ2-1	TGTGCCAGCAGGCGACTAGCGCGGAACAATGAGCAGTTCTTC	CASRRLARNNEQFF
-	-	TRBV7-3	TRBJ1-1	TGTGCCAGCAGCTTCGGTCCCGCCGGCACTGAAGCTTTCTTT	CASSFGPAGTEAFF
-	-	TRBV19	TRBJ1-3	TGTGCCAGTAGTATTCACAATCCCCCTCGAACAAGACTGACTGGAAACACCATATATTTT	CASSIHNPPRTRLTGNTIYF
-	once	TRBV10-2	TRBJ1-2	TGCGCCAGCAGTGAGATTGGACAACCTAACGGGGGTAGCACCTTC	CASSEIGQPNGGSTF
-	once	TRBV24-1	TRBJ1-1	TGTGCCACCGTAAAGACGGGCACTGAAGCTTTCTTT	CATVKTGTEAFF